These 2 T cell receptor beta chains came from one sample sequenced in a study of shared clonotypes between healthy human individuals (dated by TCRdb to the early 2020s). The library was prepared using the immunoSEQ multiplex PCR assay. This is the immuneACCESS table as TCRdb keeps it, with only in-frame sequences that have V and J called. A part of the clones is gone; compared with another copy, unresolved V genes explain less than half, and the rest is unexplained. The sample table lists 450,000 to 600,000 clones, 79% of them with a count of one. The ten top clones hold approximately 13% of the sample. Specimen: PBMCs. Receptors originate from a woman in her forties in good health. Some clones in this sample may be carry-over from other donors' samples.

This clone appeared once. This sequence joins TRBV6-1 and TRBJ1-1; D unclear. This CDR3 is built from 13 residues. V lost 8 bases, J lost 1 base, and 11 bases lay in between. The germline V gene has CDR1 MNHNS and CDR2 SASEGT. The CDR3 sequence: CASGRERNTEAFF. CDR3 nucleotides: TGTGCCAGCGGACGCGAGAGGAACACTGAAGCTTTCTTT.

The V gene is TRBV4-2, the J gene TRBJ2-1; TRBD2 is a possible D gene (6 bases). Trimming pared 0 bases from V and 5 bases from J, leaving 17 bases between. The CDR3 runs to 17 residues. Germline values: CDR1 LGHNA, CDR2 YNFKEQ. The chain's CDR3 is CASSQDRSAGRHNEQFF. The CDR3 nucleotides read TGTGCCAGCAGCCAAGATCGGTCGGCGGGAAGGCACAATGAGCAGTTCTTC.